Listed below are T cell receptor beta chains from one sample, sequenced in a study of beta chain features in type 1 diabetes. Produced via immunoSEQ multiplex PCR; TCRdb's table is partial and in-frame only. The sample has around 400,000 clones, roughly 15% seen once. Sample: naive CD4+ T cells from blood. The source is a young woman in good health. The CDR3 runs from the conserved cysteine through the conserved F or W. A D gene is named only where the DNA matches it firmly. Part of the rows lack a size; the others show once, few, many or a class for expanded clones.

-	few	TRBV25-1	TRBJ2-1	TGTGCCAGCAGTGATAACACCTTCTATGAGCAGTTCTTC	CASSDNTFYEQFF
TRBD1	few	TRBV7-3	TRBJ1-2	TGTGCCAGCAGCCCTGACAGGGGTAAGGGGGATCGATATGGCTACACCTTC	CASSPDRGKGDRYGYTF
TRBD1	few	TRBV30	TRBJ2-7	TGTGCCTGCTTGACAGGGGGCTTCCACGAGCAGTACTTC	CACLTGGFHEQYF
-	-	TRBV9	TRBJ2-7	TGTGCCAGCAGCGTAGCTACAAGGGGTGACGCCGGGACACTTGGCCACGAGCAGTACTTC	CASSVATRGDAGTLGHEQYF
-	-	TRBV7-2	TRBJ2-5	TGTGCCAGCAGCTTATATATGCAAGAGACCCAGTACTTC	CASSLYMQETQYF
TRBD2	few	TRBV5-4	TRBJ2-5	TGTGCCAGCAGCACCCGACTAGCGGTAGAGACCCAGTACTTC	CASSTRLAVETQYF
TRBD1	-	TRBV18	TRBJ1-1	TGTGCCAGCTCACGAATTAAACAGGGGATGAACACTGAAGCTTTCTTT	CASSRIKQGMNTEAFF
TRBD2	-	TRBV28	TRBJ2-3	TGTGCCAGCATACGGACTAGCGGGGTTAGCACAGATACGCAGTATTTT	CASIRTSGVSTDTQYF
-	-	TRBV7-9	TRBJ2-5	TGTGCCAGCAGCTTAAGACTCCAAGAGACCCAGTACTTC	CASSLRLQETQYF
TRBD2	-	TRBV28	TRBJ2-7	TGTGCCAGCAGTTTGCCTAGCGGGTGGTCCTACGAGCAGTACTTC	CASSLPSGWSYEQYF
TRBD2	few	TRBV5-1	TRBJ2-1	TGCGCCAGCAGCGCCGGGACTAGCGGAAATGAGCAGTTCTTC	CASSAGTSGNEQFF
-	few	TRBV15	TRBJ1-5	TGTGCCACCAGCAGTAGGGGGTATAGCAATCAGCCCCAGCATTTT	CATSSRGYSNQPQHF
TRBD1	-	TRBV30	TRBJ1-5	TGTGCCTGGAGTGAGCAGGGGGGTCAGCCCCAGCATTTT	CAWSEQGGQPQHF
-	few	TRBV2	TRBJ1-5	TGTGCCAGCAGTCCGTCAGTTCATAGCAATCAGCCCCAGCATTTT	CASSPSVHSNQPQHF
TRBD2	once	TRBV9	TRBJ2-1	TGTGCCAGCAGTAGGACTAGCGGGACGGTGGACAATGAGCAGTTCTTC	CASSRTSGTVDNEQFF
-	-	TRBV7-2	TRBJ2-3	TGTGCCAGCAGCTCCCGATTGGGGGCGGGCACAGATACGCAGTATTTT	CASSSRLGAGTDTQYF
TRBD1	-	TRBV9	TRBJ2-5	TGTGCCAGCAGCGGCCGGGACAGCCAAGAGACCCAGTACTTC	CASSGRDSQETQYF
TRBD2	-	TRBV6-5	TRBJ2-7	TGTGCCAGCAGACTTGGACTAGTTGGCTACGAGCAGTACTTC	CASRLGLVGYEQYF
TRBD2	few	TRBV28	TRBJ2-1	TGTGCCAGCAGTTCACAACTAGCGGGATACAATGAGCAGTTCTTC	CASSSQLAGYNEQFF
-	few	TRBV11-2	TRBJ2-5	TGTGCCAGCAGCTTCGGCGGTGGAGAGACCCAGTACTTC	CASSFGGGETQYF
-	-	TRBV7-8	TRBJ2-3	TGTGCCAGCAGCTTAGGTAGTCGGGTGATCACAGATACGCAGTATTTT	CASSLGSRVITDTQYF